This T cell receptor beta chain was identified in a study of T-cell reconstitution after alpha-beta-depleted transplantation in children. CDR3 length equals 14 residues. Germline CDR1 reads SGHRS; CDR2 reads YFSETQ. Overall study results and limits: There were reportedly several hundred expanded graft clones from which alpha-beta T cells came about two months after transplant.

Unique molecular identifiers were incorporated during preparation of the TCRbeta library. One entry per CDR3 protein results from TCRdb running MiXCR on the PCR reads. Of about 980,000 distinct CDR3 sequences in the sample, about 29% were seen once. This clonotype was seen ten or more times. The antigen is unknown. One junction end does not reproduce the germline sequence, and a read error may be involved. The sequences come from PBMCs, mostly from graft donor cells, collected 360 days after TCRalphabeta/CD19-depleted stem cell transplant. The J gene is TRBJ2-2, the V gene TRBV5-1, with TRBD1 identical over 7 bases. This receptor was taken from a boy younger than two who had a stem cell transplant for SCID, so the T cells may come from the graft donor. The CDR3 is CASSWTGNTGELFF. Written as DNA, the CDR3 is TGTGCCAGCAGTTGGACAGGGAACACCGGGGAGCTGTTTTTT.